The clone carrying this TCR beta chain was seen once. The germline gives CDR1 MNHNS, CDR2 SASEGT. CDR3 length: 14 amino acids. V was trimmed by 2 bases and J by 5 bases, leaving 11 bases between them. These data originate in a study of T-cell reconstitution after alpha-beta-depleted transplantation in children. Unique molecular identifiers were used in preparing the TCRbeta library. TCRdb re-analysed the PCR reads in MiXCR, keeping a single row per CDR3 protein. The sample has 450,000 to 600,000 distinct CDR3 sequences, approximately 32% seen once. The rearrangement uses TRBV6-1 and TRBJ2-3; unclear D gene. Sequences were derived from PBMCs from the stem cell graft donor, sampled from the stem cell graft. The TCR originated in a human donor who donated a stem cell graft to a child with aplastic anemia. For the CDR3, the DNA is TGTGCCAGCAGTGAAACTGGGGTAGGAGATACGCAGTATTTT. Amino acid sequence: CASSETGVGDTQYF.